This note documents a single T cell receptor beta chain sequence. Its target is not known. CDR1 SGHTS and CDR2 YDEGEE come from the germline V gene. The CDR3 contains 14 residues. The V and J ends lost 4 bases and 6 bases, in that order; junction bases with no gene match: 5. Researchers ran the PCR with 60 Vbeta and 13 Jbeta primers. Repertoires were generated with immunoSEQ multiplex PCR, while TCRdb's copy carries only in-frame clones and drops some. The sample holds about 200,000 clones; around 77% are singletons and the top ten take less than 3.5%. This sample is part of a study of cytomegalovirus exposure and HLA in healthy donors. General observations from the study: TCR beta chain V- and J-gene trimming was linked, in a later analysis, to a missense variant in DCLRE1C.

The clonotype comes from a woman aged 30 to 39 in good health and CMV-seronegative. Sequencing input: PBMCs. The rearrangement uses TRBV5-8 and TRBJ1-2; 11 nucleotides agree with TRBD1. CDR3 sequence reads: CASSLGQGVHGYTF. The CDR3 DNA is TGTGCCAGCAGCCTGGGACAGGGGGTCCATGGCTACACCTTC.